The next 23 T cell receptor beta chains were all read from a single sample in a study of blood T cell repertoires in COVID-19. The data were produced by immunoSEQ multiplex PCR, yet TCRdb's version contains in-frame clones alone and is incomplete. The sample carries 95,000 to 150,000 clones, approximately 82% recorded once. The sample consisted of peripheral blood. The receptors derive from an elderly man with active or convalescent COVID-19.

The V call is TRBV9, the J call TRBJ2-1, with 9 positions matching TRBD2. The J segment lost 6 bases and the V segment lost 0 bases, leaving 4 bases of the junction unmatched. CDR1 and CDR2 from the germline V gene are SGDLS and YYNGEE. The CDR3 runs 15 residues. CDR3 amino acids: CASSVDGTSLNEQFF. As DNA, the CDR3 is TGTGCCAGCAGCGTAGATGGGACTAGCCTCAATGAGCAGTTCTTC.

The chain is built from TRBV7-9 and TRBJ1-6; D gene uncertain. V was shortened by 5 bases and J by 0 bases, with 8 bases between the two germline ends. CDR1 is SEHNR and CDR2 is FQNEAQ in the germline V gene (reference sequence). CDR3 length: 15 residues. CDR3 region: CASSDNSSYNSPLHF. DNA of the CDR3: TGTGCCAGCAGCGACAACAGCTCCTATAATTCACCCCTCCACTTT.

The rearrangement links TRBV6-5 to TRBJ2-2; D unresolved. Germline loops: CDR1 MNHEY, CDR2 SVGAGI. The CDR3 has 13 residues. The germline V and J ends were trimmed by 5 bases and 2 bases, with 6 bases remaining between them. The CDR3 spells CASSPVNTGELFF. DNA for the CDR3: TGTGCCAGCAGTCCTGTTAACACCGGGGAGCTGTTTTTT.

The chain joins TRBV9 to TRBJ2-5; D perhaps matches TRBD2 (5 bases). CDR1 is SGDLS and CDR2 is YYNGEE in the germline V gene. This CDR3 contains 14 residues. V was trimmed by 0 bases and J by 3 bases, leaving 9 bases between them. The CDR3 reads CASSVGSGEETQYF. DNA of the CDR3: TGTGCCAGCAGCGTAGGAAGCGGCGAAGAGACCCAGTACTTC.

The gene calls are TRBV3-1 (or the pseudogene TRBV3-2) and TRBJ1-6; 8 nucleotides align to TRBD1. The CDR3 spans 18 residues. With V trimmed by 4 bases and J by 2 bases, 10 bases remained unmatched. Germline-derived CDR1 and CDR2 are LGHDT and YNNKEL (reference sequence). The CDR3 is CASSPGQGRRPYNSPLHF. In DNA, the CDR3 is TGTGCCAGCAGCCCTGGACAGGGAAGGAGACCCTATAATTCACCCCTCCACTTT.

CDR3 amino acids: CASSGRQPNTGELFF. The CDR3 bases are TGTGCCAGCAGTGGGAGGCAGCCGAACACCGGGGAGCTGTTTTTT. J is TRBJ2-2 and V is TRBV2; D might be TRBD2 (5 bases). Germline V lookup: CDR1 SNHLY, CDR2 FYNNEI. Trimming took 4 bases from V and 0 from J, leaving 9 bases between them. The CDR3 is made up of 15 amino acids.

Here the CDR3 DNA reads TGTGCCAGCAGCTTAGGCAGCCAAGAGACCCAGTACTTC. This sequence encodes CASSLGSQETQYF. The J gene is TRBJ2-5, the V gene TRBV11-1; D unclear. Looked up from germline, CDR1 is SGHAT and CDR2 is FQDESV (reference sequence). Trimming took off 1 base at V and 1 base at J, with 4 bases between the two ends. The CDR3 has 13 amino acids.

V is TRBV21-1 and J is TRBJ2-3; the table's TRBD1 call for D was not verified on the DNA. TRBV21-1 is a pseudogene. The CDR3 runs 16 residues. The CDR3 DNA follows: TGTGCCAGCACCCAGGGGCAGGGGGTGAAGGGGGATACGCAGTATTTT. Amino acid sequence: CASTQGQGVKGDTQYF.

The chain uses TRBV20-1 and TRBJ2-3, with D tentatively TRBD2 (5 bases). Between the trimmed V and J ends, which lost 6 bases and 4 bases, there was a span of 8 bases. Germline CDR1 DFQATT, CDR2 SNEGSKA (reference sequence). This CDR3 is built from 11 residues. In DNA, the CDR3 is TGCAGTGCCCCACTAGCAGATACGCAGTATTTT. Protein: CSAPLADTQYF.

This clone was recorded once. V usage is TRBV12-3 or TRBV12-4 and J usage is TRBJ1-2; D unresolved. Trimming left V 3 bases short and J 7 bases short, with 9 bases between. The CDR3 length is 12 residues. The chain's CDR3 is CASSLRAFGYTF. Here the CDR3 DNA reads TGTGCCAGCAGTTTGAGGGCGTTTGGCTACACCTTC.

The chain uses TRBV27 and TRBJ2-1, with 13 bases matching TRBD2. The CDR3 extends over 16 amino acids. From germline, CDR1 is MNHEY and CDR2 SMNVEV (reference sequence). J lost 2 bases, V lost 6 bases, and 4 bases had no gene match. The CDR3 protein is CASSSGLAGTYNEQFF. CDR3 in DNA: TGTGCCAGCAGCTCGGGACTAGCGGGGACCTACAATGAGCAGTTCTTC.

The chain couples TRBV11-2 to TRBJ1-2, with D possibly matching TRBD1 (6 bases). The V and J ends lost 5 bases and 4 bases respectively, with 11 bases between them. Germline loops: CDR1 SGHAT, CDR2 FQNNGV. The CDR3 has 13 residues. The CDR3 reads CASSRTGTYGYTF. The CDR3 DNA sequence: TGTGCCAGCAGCCGTACAGGGACCTATGGCTACACCTTC.

The CDR3 is CASSQDAGRDEQYF. Written as DNA, the CDR3 is TGCGCCAGCAGCCAAGATGCAGGGAGGGACGAGCAGTACTTC. The V call is TRBV4-3, the J call TRBJ2-7; 7 bases match TRBD2. V gave up 0 bases and J gave up 5 bases; unmatched junction bases: 4. Germline values: CDR1 LGHNA, CDR2 YSLEER. CDR3 length: 14 amino acids.

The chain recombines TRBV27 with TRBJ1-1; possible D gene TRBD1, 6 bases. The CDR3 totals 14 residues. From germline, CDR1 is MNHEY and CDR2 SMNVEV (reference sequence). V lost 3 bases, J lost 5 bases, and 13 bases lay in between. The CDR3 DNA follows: TGTGCCAGCAGTTTTAACAGGGCTGTGACTGAAGCTTTCTTT. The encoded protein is CASSFNRAVTEAFF.

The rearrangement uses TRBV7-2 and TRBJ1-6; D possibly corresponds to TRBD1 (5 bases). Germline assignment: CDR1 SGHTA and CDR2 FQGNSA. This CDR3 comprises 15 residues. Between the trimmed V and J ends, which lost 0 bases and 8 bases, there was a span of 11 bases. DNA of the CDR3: TGTGCCAGCAGCTTAGCGGTAGGGGCTGATTCACCCCTCCACTTT. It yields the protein CASSLAVGADSPLHF.

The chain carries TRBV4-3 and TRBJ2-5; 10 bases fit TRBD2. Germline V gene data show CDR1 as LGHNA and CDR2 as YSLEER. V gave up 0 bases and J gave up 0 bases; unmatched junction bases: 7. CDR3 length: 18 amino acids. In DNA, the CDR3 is TGCGCCAGCAGCCAAGATGGAGCGGGGGGGCGGTACCAAGAGACCCAGTACTTC. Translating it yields CASSQDGAGGRYQETQYF.

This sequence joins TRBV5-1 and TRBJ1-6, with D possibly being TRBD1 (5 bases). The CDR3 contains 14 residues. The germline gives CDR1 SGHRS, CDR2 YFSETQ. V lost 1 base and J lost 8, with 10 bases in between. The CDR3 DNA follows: TGCGCCAGCAGCTTGTCCCGGGGGGATTCACCCCTCCACTTT. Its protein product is CASSLSRGDSPLHF.

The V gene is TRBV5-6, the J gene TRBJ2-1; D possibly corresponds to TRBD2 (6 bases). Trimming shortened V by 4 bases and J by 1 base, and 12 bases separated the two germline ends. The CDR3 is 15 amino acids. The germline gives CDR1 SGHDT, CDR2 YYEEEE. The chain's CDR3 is CASSLRGVSYNEQFF. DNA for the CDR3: TGTGCCAGCAGCCTACGCGGGGTATCCTACAATGAGCAGTTCTTC.

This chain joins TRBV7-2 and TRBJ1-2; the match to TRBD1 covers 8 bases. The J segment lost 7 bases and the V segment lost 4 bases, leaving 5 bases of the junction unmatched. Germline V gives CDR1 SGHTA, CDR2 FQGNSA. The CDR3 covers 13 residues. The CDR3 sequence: CASSSPDRGGYTF. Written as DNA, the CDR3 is TGTGCCAGCAGCTCCCCAGACAGGGGTGGCTACACCTTC.

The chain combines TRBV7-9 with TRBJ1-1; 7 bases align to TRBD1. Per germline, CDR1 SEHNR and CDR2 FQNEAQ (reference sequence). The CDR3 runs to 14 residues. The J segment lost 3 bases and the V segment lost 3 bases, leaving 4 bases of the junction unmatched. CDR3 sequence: CASSFFTGDTEAFF. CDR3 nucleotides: TGTGCCAGCAGCTTTTTCACAGGGGACACTGAAGCTTTCTTT.

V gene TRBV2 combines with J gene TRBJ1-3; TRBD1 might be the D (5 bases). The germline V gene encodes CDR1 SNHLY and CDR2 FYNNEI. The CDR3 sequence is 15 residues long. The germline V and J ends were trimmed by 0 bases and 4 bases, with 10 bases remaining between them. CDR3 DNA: TGTGCCAGCAGTGAAGCGCGGGGGTTGGGAAACACCATATATTTT. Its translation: CASSEARGLGNTIYF.

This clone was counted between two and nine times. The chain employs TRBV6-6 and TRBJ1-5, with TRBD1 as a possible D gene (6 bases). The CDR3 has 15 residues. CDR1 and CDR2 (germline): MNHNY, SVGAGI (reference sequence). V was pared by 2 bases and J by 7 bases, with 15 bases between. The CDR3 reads CASSYPTGIKQPQHF. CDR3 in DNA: TGTGCCAGCAGTTACCCTACAGGGATAAAGCAGCCCCAGCATTTT.

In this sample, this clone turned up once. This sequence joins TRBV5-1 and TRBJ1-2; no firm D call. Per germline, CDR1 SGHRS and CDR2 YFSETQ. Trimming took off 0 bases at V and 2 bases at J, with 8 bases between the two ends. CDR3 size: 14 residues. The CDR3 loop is CASSLGPGNYGYTF. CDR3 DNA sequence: TGCGCCAGCAGCTTGGGCCCGGGGAACTATGGCTACACCTTC.